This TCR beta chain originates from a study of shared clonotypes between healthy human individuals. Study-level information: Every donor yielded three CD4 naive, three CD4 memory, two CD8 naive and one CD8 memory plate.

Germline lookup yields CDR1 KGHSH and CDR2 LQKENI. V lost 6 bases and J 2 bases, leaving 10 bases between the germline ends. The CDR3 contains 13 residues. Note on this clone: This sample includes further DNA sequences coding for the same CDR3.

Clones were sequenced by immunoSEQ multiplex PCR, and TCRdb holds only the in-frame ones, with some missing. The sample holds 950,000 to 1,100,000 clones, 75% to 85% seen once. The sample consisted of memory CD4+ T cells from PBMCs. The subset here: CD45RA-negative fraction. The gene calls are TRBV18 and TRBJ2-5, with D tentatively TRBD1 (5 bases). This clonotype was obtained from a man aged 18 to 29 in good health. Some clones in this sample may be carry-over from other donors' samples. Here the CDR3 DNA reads TGTGCCAGCTCCCGCGGACAACAAGAGACCCAGTACTTC. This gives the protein CASSRGQQETQYF.